The clone carrying this T cell receptor beta chain was observed a few times. The library put unique molecular identifiers onto individual cDNA molecules. A single record per CDR3 protein comes from TCRdb applying MiXCR to the RACE reads. The sample holds 70,000 to 75,000 distinct CDR3 sequences, around 30% seen once. Sample time point: patch test 1, 2 weeks after DPC sensitization. As for treatment: therapeutic diphenylcyclopropenone sensitization with weekly scalp DPC. Total RNA was isolated from unfractionated whole blood. CDR1 and CDR2 (germline): WSHSY, SAAADI. V trimming: 0 bases; J trimming: 5 bases; junction bases outside the gene matches: 7. This CDR3 is 16 amino acids long. The source of the sample is a study of human T cells and chemical hapten exposure. The wider study: There were weekly diphenylcyclopropenone doses to the scalp for patients throughout the roughly 22-week study. Alopecia areata, totalis and universalis patients, mostly female, were included.

This chain joins TRBV10-2 and TRBJ2-5; 9 bases map to TRBD2. This TCR derives from a man aged 35 to 55 with alopecia areata. Some clones in this sample may be carry-over from other donors' samples. Sequencing used whole blood, obtained in connection with sensitization to the hapten diphenylcyclopropenone (DPC). This chain's CDR3 is CASSESAGGPGETQYF. In nucleotides, the CDR3 is TGCGCCAGCAGTGAGTCGGCGGGAGGGCCGGGGGAGACCCAGTACTTC.